These T cell receptor beta chains were read from a single sample in a study of blood T cell repertoires in COVID-19. Using immunoSEQ multiplex PCR, the repertoire was profiled, and TCRdb retains in-frame clones only, with some absent. The table lists approximately 280,000 clones, 75% to 85% of them singletons. Input material: peripheral blood. These receptors were obtained from a man aged 45-60 years with active or convalescent COVID-19. Both conserved end residues are part of each CDR3. The order of the fields is V gene, J gene, CDR3 length, clone size, D gene, CDR3 protein, CDR3 DNA. D genes are given only for firm matches. Some rows have no size entry. The others give once, few or many, or a class for an expanded clone.

TRBV9	TRBJ2-7	14	-	-	CASSARQEFAEQYF	TGTGCCAGCAGCGCAAGACAGGAATTTGCCGAGCAGTACTTC
TRBV11-2	TRBJ2-3	14	once	-	CASSLATVTDTQYF	TGTGCCAGCAGCTTGGCTACAGTCACAGATACGCAGTATTTT
TRBV30	TRBJ1-2	13	-	-	CAWSVGRAAGYTF	TGTGCCTGGAGTGTAGGGAGGGCGGCTGGCTACACCTTC
TRBV3-1/TRBV3-2	TRBJ1-5	13	few	-	CASSLSPNQPQHF	TGTGCCAGCAGCTTAAGCCCCAATCAGCCCCAGCATTTT
TRBV20-1	TRBJ1-2	11	-	-	CSAGKPGGYTF	TGCAGTGCGGGGAAGCCGGGAGGCTACACCTTC
TRBV7-9	TRBJ2-3	14	-	-	CASSLEGSTDTQYF	TGTGCCAGCAGCTTAGAGGGGAGCACAGATACGCAGTATTTT
TRBV11-2	TRBJ1-2	14	once	-	CASSLDPRVHGYTF	TGTGCCAGCAGCTTAGATCCGCGAGTCCATGGCTACACCTTC
TRBV6-5	TRBJ2-1	16	-	TRBD2	CASSYSSGTGDNEQFF	TGTGCCAGCAGTTACTCGAGCGGGACGGGAGACAATGAGCAGTTCTTC
TRBV30	TRBJ1-3	16	few	-	CAWSAPTRVPGNTIYF	TGTGCCTGGAGTGCCCCCACCCGAGTCCCTGGAAACACCATATATTTT
TRBV7-6	TRBJ2-1	16	once	TRBD2	CASSQGAGGSYNEQFF	TGTGCCAGCAGCCAAGGGGCGGGAGGCTCCTACAATGAGCAGTTCTTC
TRBV29-1	TRBJ2-5	10	-	-	CSGIQETQYF	TGCAGCGGTATACAAGAGACCCAGTACTTC
TRBV4-1	TRBJ1-5	16	-	-	CASSQVKGPSGQPQHF	TGCGCCAGCAGCCAAGTGAAGGGGCCGAGTGGTCAGCCCCAGCATTTT
TRBV29-1	TRBJ1-1	13	-	-	CSVAGGKDTEAFF	TGCAGCGTCGCCGGGGGGAAGGACACTGAAGCTTTCTTT
TRBV20-1	TRBJ2-7	11	-	-	CSASAGPEVYF	TGCAGTGCCTCAGCGGGCCCAGAAGTCTACTTC
TRBV27	TRBJ1-6	15	-	-	CASSRTVLLNSPLHF	TGTGCCAGCAGCCGGACAGTGCTCCTTAATTCACCCCTCCACTTT
TRBV7-9	TRBJ1-1	13	-	-	CASLLQVNTEAFF	TGTGCCAGCTTGTTGCAGGTGAACACTGAAGCTTTCTTT
TRBV28	TRBJ1-5	15	-	-	CASSFSIDSNQPQHF	TGTGCCAGCAGTTTTAGTATCGATAGCAATCAGCCCCAGCATTTT
TRBV27	TRBJ2-1	13	-	-	CASSLLGGNEQFF	TGTGCCAGCAGTTTATTGGGGGGCAATGAGCAGTTCTTC
TRBV5-1	TRBJ2-7	13	-	-	CASSREGVGEQYF	TGCGCCAGCAGTAGGGAAGGGGTGGGCGAGCAGTACTTC
TRBV9	TRBJ1-1	15	-	-	CASSPGVLGYTEAFF	TGTGCCAGCAGCCCGGGGGTATTGGGCTACACTGAAGCTTTCTTT
TRBV7-2	TRBJ2-3	16	-	TRBD2	CASSLVGGVNTDTQYF	TGTGCCAGCAGCTTAGTGGGGGGGGTGAACACAGATACGCAGTATTTT
TRBV4-3	TRBJ2-7	16	-	-	CASSQDNVRHSYEQYF	TGCGCCAGCAGCCAAGATAACGTCAGACACTCCTACGAGCAGTACTTC
TRBV6-5	TRBJ2-2	15	-	TRBD1	CASSPGRGRTGELFF	TGTGCCAGCAGTCCCGGCAGGGGGCGTACCGGGGAGCTGTTTTTT
TRBV9	TRBJ2-7	14	-	-	CASSVGGTPYEQYF	TGTGCCAGCAGCGTAGGAGGTACACCCTACGAGCAGTACTTC
TRBV7-3	TRBJ1-1	15	-	TRBD1	CASSLTGGPGSEAFF	TGTGCCAGCAGCTTAACAGGGGGCCCTGGATCTGAAGCTTTCTTT
TRBV10-1	TRBJ1-1	14	-	TRBD1	CASSGRGRGFEAFF	TGCGCCAGCAGTGGAAGGGGGCGCGGGTTTGAAGCTTTCTTT
TRBV20-1	TRBJ1-2	10	-	-	CSARDGQGGF	TGCAGTGCTAGAGATGGGCAGGGCGGCTTC
TRBV6-5	TRBJ2-7	14	-	TRBD2	CASTNIAGSYEQYF	TGTGCCAGCACCAACATAGCGGGAAGCTACGAGCAGTACTTC
TRBV2	TRBJ1-5	15	-	TRBD1	CASSEVATGDQPQHF	TGTGCCAGCAGTGAAGTGGCTACAGGGGATCAGCCCCAGCATTTT
TRBV11-1	TRBJ2-3	16	-	-	CASSPLTVRVTDTQYF	TGTGCCAGCAGCCCCTTGACGGTTCGGGTCACAGATACGCAGTATTTT
TRBV6-5	TRBJ2-7	14	-	TRBD2	CASSRGVVSYEQYF	TGTGCCAGCAGCCGGGGGGTGGTCTCCTACGAGCAGTACTTC
TRBV4-1	TRBJ2-1	18	once	-	CASSLNVLYDRLGNEQFF	TGCGCCAGCAGCCTAAACGTATTGTATGACCGACTAGGTAATGAGCAGTTCTTC
TRBV13	TRBJ2-2	17	-	TRBD2	CASSLGLAGPNTGELFF	TGTGCCAGCAGCTTAGGGCTAGCGGGACCGAACACCGGGGAGCTGTTTTTT
TRBV19	TRBJ1-2	14	-	-	CASRLDDPGDGYTF	TGTGCCAGTAGGCTGGATGATCCGGGGGATGGCTACACCTTC
TRBV20-1	TRBJ2-7	15	once	-	CSASSSTQDSYEQYF	TGCAGTGCTAGTTCCTCCACGCAGGACTCCTACGAGCAGTACTTC
TRBV5-1	TRBJ1-2	14	-	TRBD1	CASSSGQGHYGYTF	TGCGCCAGCAGCTCCGGACAGGGGCACTATGGCTACACCTTC
TRBV9	TRBJ1-4	14	-	TRBD1	CASSPGQLNEKLFF	TGTGCCAGCAGCCCGGGACAGCTCAATGAAAAACTGTTTTTT
TRBV4-2	TRBJ2-1	19	-	TRBD2	CASSQNQGLAGVKYNEQFF	TGTGCCAGCAGCCAAAATCAGGGACTAGCGGGCGTGAAATACAATGAGCAGTTCTTC
TRBV28	TRBJ2-3	17	-	-	CASSVTSTDSPQGTQYF	TGTGCCAGCAGCGTCACATCGACGGACAGCCCCCAAGGGACGCAGTATTTT
TRBV12-3/TRBV12-4	TRBJ1-2	13	-	TRBD1	CASSTTGAYGYTF	TGTGCCAGCAGTACGACAGGGGCCTATGGCTACACCTTC
TRBV4-2	TRBJ1-6	15	-	TRBD1	CASSPAGTDNSPLHF	TGTGCCAGCAGCCCTGCCGGGACAGATAATTCACCCCTCCACTTT
TRBV19	TRBJ2-1	13	-	-	CASSPRRLNEQFF	TGTGCCAGTAGTCCTCGGAGGCTAAATGAGCAGTTCTTC
TRBV5-6	TRBJ1-2	13	-	-	CASSLQGGGGYTF	TGTGCCAGCAGCTTACAGGGAGGGGGTGGCTACACCTTC
TRBV28	TRBJ1-5	12	-	-	CASRAENQPQHF	TGTGCCAGCAGAGCCGAAAATCAGCCCCAGCATTTT
TRBV21-1	TRBJ2-4	15	-	-	CASSKPEDRSNIQYF	TGTGCCAGCAGCAAACCGGAGGACAGATCTAACATTCAGTACTTC
TRBV7-9	TRBJ1-6	15	-	TRBD1	CASSLTGQASSPLHF	TGTGCCAGCAGCTTAACGGGACAGGCAAGTTCACCCCTCCACTTT
TRBV7-2	TRBJ1-1	13	-	-	CASSRSQGREAFF	TGTGCCAGCAGCAGATCACAGGGTAGGGAAGCTTTCTTT
TRBV7-3	TRBJ2-1	15	-	TRBD2	CASSRQPSGPNEQFF	TGTGCCAGCAGCCGGCAGCCTAGCGGCCCTAATGAGCAGTTCTTC
TRBV3-1/TRBV3-2	TRBJ2-5	15	-	TRBD1	CASSQGQGAGETQYF	TGTGCCAGCAGCCAAGGACAGGGGGCCGGGGAGACCCAGTACTTC
TRBV12-3/TRBV12-4	TRBJ2-7	13	-	-	CASNKAGVDEQYF	TGTGCCAGCAACAAAGCGGGTGTCGACGAGCAGTACTTC
TRBV28	TRBJ1-2	14	-	-	CASSLTGGFYGYTF	TGTGCCAGCAGTTTGACCGGCGGGTTCTATGGCTACACCTTC
TRBV19	TRBJ2-7	15	once	TRBD1	CASSIAGTGNYEQYF	TGTGCCAGTAGTATAGCCGGGACAGGGAACTACGAGCAGTACTTC
TRBV28	TRBJ2-2	18	-	TRBD2	CASSLGVLAGVGTGELFF	TGTGCCAGCAGCCTAGGCGTACTAGCGGGAGTCGGAACCGGGGAGCTGTTTTTT
TRBV30	TRBJ1-5	13	-	TRBD1	CALHRGGNQPQHF	TGTGCCTTGCACAGGGGGGGCAATCAGCCCCAGCATTTT
TRBV28	TRBJ1-2	13	-	-	CATMGGTEYGYTF	TGTGCCACCATGGGAGGGACCGAGTATGGCTACACCTTC
TRBV7-6	TRBJ2-3	15	-	TRBD1	CASSTGQGRRDTQYF	TGTGCCAGCAGCACCGGACAGGGGAGAAGAGATACGCAGTATTTT